The entry below gives a single T cell receptor beta chain sequence along with its context. Distinct nucleotide sequences in the sample also encode this CDR3. This specimen belongs to a study of lymphopenia after photon versus proton radiotherapy. The repertoire was sequenced with immunoSEQ multiplex PCR; TCRdb's copy has only in-frame clones and lacks some. Of about 6,100 clones listed, about 89% are singletons. Germline loops: CDR1 KGHSH, CDR2 LQKENI. The V segment lost 4 bases and the J segment 4 bases; nucleotides outside the gene matches: 1. This CDR3 is built from 13 residues. The source was peripheral blood, collected from a patient treated with photon-based radiotherapy. V is TRBV18 and J is TRBJ1-5; 7 positions agree with TRBD1. The receptor was derived from a man aged 55 to 70 with cholangiocarcinoma. CDR3 residues: CASSRDSNQPQHF. The CDR3 coding sequence is TGTGCCAGCTCACGGGACAGTAATCAGCCCCAGCATTTT.